Below, 14 T cell receptor beta chains from the same sample are listed, as sequenced in a study of OX40 agonist ivuxolimab in advanced cancers. Clones were sequenced by immunoSEQ multiplex PCR, and TCRdb holds only the in-frame ones, with some missing. The table has over 70,000 clones, approximately 90% seen once; the top ten hold about 10%. Source: CD4+ or CD8+ T cells sorted from blood, taken in a trial of the OX40 agonist ivuxolimab. Receptors originate from an adult with an advanced solid tumor such as melanoma, head and neck, liver or kidney cancer.

This sequence joins TRBV6-4 and TRBJ2-3, with TRBD2 matching 14 bases. Trimming cost V 3 bases and J 4 bases; bases outside gene matches: 3. CDR3 size: 16 residues. Germline V CDR1 and CDR2: MRHNA, SNTAGT. The CDR3 loop reads CASSEGTSGGPDTQYF. DNA of the CDR3: TGTGCCAGCAGTGAGGGGACTAGCGGGGGACCAGATACGCAGTATTTT.

This clone was seen just once. V and J are TRBV29-1 and TRBJ2-3, with D possibly matching TRBD2 (5 bases). CDR3 length: 13 residues. The germline gives CDR1 SQVTM, CDR2 ANQGSEA. Deletions cut 6 bases from V and 0 bases from J, with 10 bases between. The CDR3 loop reads CSVWWTSTDTQYF. CDR3 nucleotide sequence: TGCAGCGTATGGTGGACTAGCACAGATACGCAGTATTTT.

DNA of the CDR3: TGTGCCATCAGTCCGCCCGACCCGAACACTGAAGCTTTCTTT. Its translation: CAISPPDPNTEAFF. The chain joins TRBV10-3 to TRBJ1-1; D gene ambiguous. The CDR3 is 14 amino acids. Trimming removed 5 bases at V and 1 base at J, with 11 bases between. Per the germline V gene, CDR1 is ENHRY and CDR2 is SYGVKD.

The chain has TRBV27 and TRBJ2-2; D remains unclear. The CDR3 has 18 amino acids. V dropped 0 bases and J dropped 0 bases, with 14 bases sitting between them. CDR1 is MNHEY and CDR2 is SMNVEV in the germline V gene (reference sequence). CDR3 protein: CASSLSMGWGTNTGELFF. The CDR3 DNA is TGTGCCAGCAGTTTATCGATGGGTTGGGGAACGAACACCGGGGAGCTGTTTTTT.

The V and J genes are TRBV11-2 and TRBJ2-7, with 10 bases that match TRBD1. V lost 5 bases and J lost 7; bases outside the gene matches: 11. The CDR3 consists of 15 residues. CDR1 is SGHAT, CDR2 FQNNGV, per germline. CDR3 DNA sequence: TGTGCCAGCAGCACTACCTTCGGGACAGGGGTTGAGCAGTACTTC. Translation gives CASSTTFGTGVEQYF. The entire variable domain, with the rest obtained from reference TRBV11-2 and TRBJ2-7, is as follows: EAGVAQSPRYKIIEKRQSVAFWCNPISGHATLYWYQQILGQGPKLLIQFQNNGVVDDSQLPKDRFSAERLKGVDSTLKIQPAKLEDSAVYLCASSTTFGTGVEQYFGPGTRLTVT.

The genes are TRBV29-1 and TRBJ2-2; D is unclear. In germline, CDR1 is SQVTM, CDR2 ANQGSEA. The CDR3 length is 12 residues. Deletions cut 7 bases from V and 6 bases from J, with 12 bases between. The CDR3: CSARSVAGELFF. CDR3 in DNA: TGCAGCGCACGTTCGGTTGCCGGGGAGCTGTTTTTT.

The rearrangement uses TRBV5-4 and TRBJ2-5; tentatively, D is TRBD1 (6 bases). V dropped 4 bases and J dropped 1 base, with 14 bases sitting between them. Germline V CDR1 and CDR2: SGHNT, YYREEE (reference sequence). There are 15 residues in the CDR3. This CDR3 reads CASSRENRVQETQYF. CDR3 DNA: TGTGCCAGCAGCCGCGAAAACAGGGTCCAAGAGACCCAGTACTTC.

Comments on this clone: Germline is not matched at one junction end, which may reflect a read error. This chain links TRBV29-1 with TRBJ2-3; weak D call: TRBD2 (6 bases). Germline CDR1 is SQVTM and CDR2 is ANQGSEA. This CDR3 has 9 amino acids. CDR3 sequence: CSVDEGGNF. CDR3 coding DNA: TGCAGCGTTGACGAAGGAGGGAATTTT.

DNA of the CDR3: TGTGCCAGCAGTTTTATCGGACTAGCGGCAAACAATGAGCAGTTCTTC. Translated, it gives CASSFIGLAANNEQFF. The V and J genes are TRBV2 and TRBJ2-1, with 10 bases aligning to TRBD2. There are 16 residues in the CDR3. The V gene's germline CDR1 is SNHLY and CDR2 FYNNEI. After removal of 5 bases from V and 5 bases from J, the junction contained 9 bases not matched to a gene.

The genes are TRBV5-1 and TRBJ2-1; D possibly matches TRBD1 or TRBD2 (7 bases each). Trimming shortened V by 2 bases and J by 9 bases, and 24 bases separated the two germline ends. The CDR3 extends over 17 amino acids. Germline V gives CDR1 SGHRS, CDR2 YFSETQ. CDR3 in DNA: TGCGCCAGCAGCTTTAGGGAGGGGGACAGACTGAACAGTGAGCAGTTCTTC. Translation gives CASSFREGDRLNSEQFF.

V and J are TRBV5-6 and TRBJ1-2, with a weak D call TRBD1 (6 bases). V was trimmed by 0 bases and J by 2 bases, leaving 11 bases between them. From germline, CDR1 is SGHDT and CDR2 YYEEEE. This CDR3 region has 15 residues. The CDR3 region has the DNA TGTGCCAGCAGCTTGGGGGGACACTCCAACTATGGCTACACCTTC. This translates into CASSLGGHSNYGYTF. The variable domain in full, with the rest retrieved from reference TRBV5-6 and TRBJ1-2, is DAGVTQSPTHLIKTRGQQVTLRCSPKSGHDTVSWYQQALGQGPQFIFQYYEEEERQRGNFPDRFSGHQFPNYSSELNVNALLLGDSALYLCASSLGGHSNYGYTFGSGTRLTVV.

Only a few counts were recorded for this clone. V gene TRBV7-2 combines with J gene TRBJ2-7; a weak D match, TRBD1 (6 bases). The CDR3 spans 14 residues. CDR1 is SGHTA and CDR2 is FQGNSA in the germline V gene. V was trimmed by 1 base and J by 1 base, leaving 8 bases between them. Here the CDR3 reads CASSLGGGSYEQYF. CDR3 nucleotides: TGTGCCAGCAGCTTAGGAGGGGGTTCCTACGAGCAGTACTTC.

This chain connects TRBV6-1 to TRBJ1-3; the D is unclear. The V end lost 2 bases, the J end lost 4 bases, and 6 bases lay between the germline ends. In germline, CDR1 is MNHNS, CDR2 SASEGT. This CDR3 is 13 amino acids long. The CDR3 nucleotides are TGTGCCAGCAGTGAATATCAGGGAAACACCATATATTTT. It yields the protein CASSEYQGNTIYF.

The rearrangement links TRBV7-9 to TRBJ2-1; D is uncertain. Trimming took off 1 base at V and 9 bases at J, with 10 bases between the two ends. Germline loops: CDR1 SEHNR, CDR2 FQNEAQ (reference sequence). CDR3 length: 13 amino acids. This CDR3 is CASSLVSQLEQFF. CDR3 nucleotides: TGTGCCAGCAGCTTAGTCAGCCAGCTTGAGCAGTTCTTC.